The 5 T cell receptor beta chains presented below share a single source sample, sequenced in a study of blood T cell dynamics during melanoma immunotherapy. Sequencing used immunoSEQ multiplex PCR; TCRdb keeps in-frame clones, though not all of them. The sample holds about 5,600 clones, roughly 80% seen once. Time point defined: week 3, after first cycle of checkpoint inhibitor. Specimen: blood, collected from a patient treated with checkpoint blockade. Receptors were obtained from a human donor with melanoma. Some clones in this sample may be carry-over from other donors' samples.

This chain connects TRBV28 to TRBJ1-4; 9 bases align to TRBD1. This CDR3 has 16 amino acids. The trim removed 8 bases at V and 8 bases at J, leaving 15 bases unmatched. Germline V gene data show CDR1 as MDHEN and CDR2 as SYDVKM. The DNA of the CDR3 is TGTGCCAGCGAGATCCGTACGGGACAGGGAAGAGAAAAACTGTTTTTT. Its translation: CASEIRTGQGREKLFF.

This clone occurred once. The chain recombines TRBV11-2 with TRBJ2-6, with D unclear. V was clipped by 0 bases and J by 0 bases, with 15 bases between them. Germline-derived CDR1 and CDR2 are SGHAT and FQNNGV. The CDR3 is 19 residues long. The CDR3 DNA reads as TGTGCCAGCAGCTTAGAAACAGATCTGAACCTCTCTGGGGCCAACGTCCTGACTTTC. Residues: CASSLETDLNLSGANVLTF.

This chain connects TRBV30 to TRBJ2-2; no reliable D call. CDR1 and CDR2 from the germline V gene are GTSNPN and SVGIG (reference sequence). The V end lost 0 bases, the J end lost 6 bases, and 8 bases lay between the germline ends. CDR3 length equals 13 residues. The CDR3 DNA reads as TGTGCCTGGAGTGTACGAGAGGCCGGGGAGCTGTTTTTT. This encodes CAWSVREAGELFF.

This chain connects TRBV19 to TRBJ2-1, with 9 bases that match TRBD1. J gave up 8 bases and V 7 bases, and 9 bases lay outside the gene matches. The CDR3 is 14 residues long. Germline lookup yields CDR1 LNHDA and CDR2 SQIVND (reference sequence). Here the CDR3 reads CASTKLQGAYEQFF. As DNA, the CDR3 is TGTGCCAGTACTAAATTACAGGGGGCCTATGAGCAGTTCTTC.

Concerning this clone itself: Just one base apart from a much larger clone, this may be a read error. This sequence joins TRBV5-1 and TRBJ1-5, with D unclear. The CDR3 contains 13 residues. V dropped 6 bases and J dropped 7 bases, with 14 bases sitting between them. The germline gives CDR1 SGHRS, CDR2 YFSETQ. The CDR3 is CASNQEGWQPQHF. The CDR3 DNA reads as TGCGCCAGCAACCAGGAGGGTTGGCAGCCCCAGCATTTT.